Presented here are 32 T cell receptor beta chains from one specimen sequenced in a study of breast tumors, draining lymph nodes, adjacent tissues. MiXCR, applied by TCRdb to the multiplex PCR reads, yields one record per CDR3 protein. The data show under 300,000 distinct CDR3 sequences, 34% seen once. Samples came from axillary lymph nodes draining the breast cancer. The sample taken for sequencing was axillary lymph node tissue. These receptors were obtained from a female donor with breast cancer. Some clones in this sample may be carry-over from other donors' samples.

This clonotype was picked up many times. This chain joins TRBV19 and TRBJ1-5; D unresolved. Germline loops: CDR1 LNHDA, CDR2 SQIVND (reference sequence). This CDR3 contains 13 residues. V lost 9 bases and J lost 3, with 12 bases in between. The CDR3 DNA sequence: TGTGCCAGCCTTGGACGGATCAATCAGCCCCAGCATTTT. This sequence encodes CASLGRINQPQHF.

Ten or more counts support this clonotype. J is TRBJ1-3 and V is TRBV5-5; TRBD1 aligns across 7 bases. The CDR3 spans 14 residues. V gave up 5 bases and J gave up 3 bases; unmatched junction bases: 5. Germline V gives CDR1 SGHKS, CDR2 YYEKEE (reference sequence). The chain's CDR3 is CASSTGTDGNTIYF. CDR3 nucleotide sequence: TGTGCCAGCAGTACCGGGACAGATGGAAACACCATATATTTT. The variable domain in full, completed from reference TRBV5-5 and TRBJ1-3, reads DAGVTQSPTHLIKTRGQQVTLRCSPISGHKSVSWYQQVLGQGPQFIFQYYEKEERGRGNFPDRFSARQFPNYSSELNVNALLLGDSALYLCASSTGTDGNTIYFGEGSWLTVV.

There are many counts of this clonotype. This chain connects TRBV6-4 to TRBJ2-3; TRBD2 agrees at 12 bases. Germline assignment: CDR1 MRHNA and CDR2 SNTAGT. The CDR3 spans 16 residues. Trimming at V came to 4 bases and at J to 2 bases, leaving 4 bases not matched to a gene. CDR3 in amino acids: CASSATSGGHTDTQYF. The CDR3, as DNA: TGTGCCAGCAGTGCGACTAGCGGGGGCCACACAGATACGCAGTATTTT.

This clonotype was observed many times. The genes are TRBV9 and TRBJ2-3; TRBD2 matches 7 bases. Germline CDR1 SGDLS, CDR2 YYNGEE. The CDR3 extends over 13 amino acids. V was clipped by 4 bases and J by 5 bases; unmatched bases: 4. The CDR3 nucleotides read TGTGCCAGCAGCCCCGGGGAGGGAGATACGCAGTATTTT. The encoded protein is CASSPGEGDTQYF.

Regarding this clonotype: A much larger clone lies one base from this, so it may be a read error. The CDR3 nucleotides are TGTGCCATCAGTGACCACCAAGCCGGGGACACCGGGGAGCTGTTTTTT. This codes for CAISDHQAGDTGELFF. The chain links TRBV12-3 or TRBV12-4 to TRBJ2-2; possible D gene TRBD2, 5 bases. This CDR3 is built from 16 residues.

The sample holds many counts of this clonotype. This chain links TRBV7-9 with TRBJ2-1; 9 bases are a match to TRBD2. The trim removed 4 bases at V and 7 bases at J, leaving 11 bases unmatched. CDR1 is SEHNR, CDR2 FQNEAQ, per germline (reference sequence). The CDR3 contains 16 residues. CDR3 residues: CASSSNSGRGRNEQFF. The CDR3 DNA reads TGTGCCAGCAGCTCCAATAGCGGGAGAGGAAGAAATGAGCAGTTCTTC.

About this clonotype: The junction shows a germline mismatch at one end, possibly a read error. The chain couples TRBV7-7 to TRBJ1-6, with 7 bases that match TRBD1. The CDR3 is 18 residues long. CDR1 is SSHAT and CDR2 is FNYEAQ in the germline V gene (reference sequence). The CDR3 sequence: CASSFTISGQEINSPLHF. Here the CDR3 DNA reads TGTGCTAGCAGTTTCACCATTTCTGGACAGGAGATTAATTCACCCCTCCACTTT.

This clonotype was seen repeatedly, ten times or more. This chain uses TRBV6-1 with TRBJ2-7; 7 bases agree with TRBD1. The CDR3 extends over 14 amino acids. The trim removed 1 base at V and 4 bases at J, leaving 4 bases unmatched. Germline V gives CDR1 MNHNS, CDR2 SASEGT. CDR3 nucleotides: TGTGCCAGCAGTGAAGGGGACAGCAAATACGAGCAGTACTTC. Translating gives CASSEGDSKYEQYF.

The sample holds many counts of this clonotype. The chain combines TRBV7-2 with TRBJ2-2; 9 nucleotides align to TRBD1. CDR1 and CDR2 from the germline V gene are SGHTA and FQGNSA. CDR3 length equals 16 residues. Losses at the gene ends were 1 base for V and 4 bases for J; bases not matched to a gene: 4. The CDR3 DNA reads TGTGCCAGCAGCTTAGTCGACAGGGGGATCACCGGGGAGCTGTTTTTT. It yields the protein CASSLVDRGITGELFF.

This clonotype was seen at least ten times. The gene calls are TRBV10-2 and TRBJ2-7, with a possible D match to TRBD2 (5 bases). This CDR3 has 14 amino acids. Per germline, CDR1 WSHSY and CDR2 SAAADI. Trimming took off 7 bases at V and 4 bases at J, with 17 bases between the two ends. The CDR3 bases are TGCGCCAGCACCCGGCAAACGGGAAGGTACGAGCAGTACTTC. It yields the protein CASTRQTGRYEQYF.

In its sample, this clonotype was seen a few times. A much larger clone sits a single nucleotide away, making a read error possible. The chain combines TRBV20-1 with TRBJ2-7; D may correspond to TRBD1 or TRBD2 (5 bases each). Germline assignment: CDR1 DFQATT and CDR2 SNEGSKA (reference sequence). The CDR3 loop spans 13 amino acids. DNA for the CDR3: TGCAGTGCTAATCGGGACCTCTCCTACGCGCAGTACTTC. Its translation: CSANRDLSYAQYF.

The chain combines TRBV2 with TRBJ2-7; weak D call: TRBD2 (7 bases). Trimming removed 2 bases at V and 3 bases at J, with 14 bases between. This CDR3 has 15 residues. Germline V gene lookup returns CDR1 SNHLY and CDR2 FYNNEI. The DNA for the CDR3 is TGTGCCAGCAGTGAATCAGGGGAGGGAATCTACGAGCAGTACTTC. It translates to CASSESGEGIYEQYF.

The rearrangement links TRBV6-6 to TRBJ1-6, with D possibly being TRBD1 (6 bases). Germline lookup yields CDR1 MNHNY and CDR2 SVGAGI (reference sequence). This CDR3 has 15 residues. The ends were cut back, 4 bases at V and 8 bases at J, with 15 bases in the middle. The chain's CDR3 is CASSSDWTAHSPLHF. The CDR3 bases are TGTGCCAGCAGTTCAGACTGGACAGCACATTCACCCCTCCACTTT.

This clonotype has ten or more counts. The V and J genes are TRBV24-1 and TRBJ2-1; 10 nucleotides agree with TRBD2. Trimming at V came to 4 bases and at J to 6 bases, leaving 5 bases not matched to a gene. CDR3 length: 15 residues. CDR1 and CDR2 (germline): KGHDR, SFDVKD. The CDR3 protein is CATSDAGTSANEQFF. In nucleotides, the CDR3 is TGTGCCACCAGTGACGCCGGGACTAGCGCCAATGAGCAGTTCTTC.

As concerns this clonotype: A read error is possible here, since a much larger clone lies one base away. The chain has TRBV7-9 and TRBJ2-3, with no clear D. The CDR3 totals 13 residues. Germline CDR1 is SEHNR and CDR2 is FQNEAQ (reference sequence). This CDR3 is CACSLQSTDTQYF. Written as DNA, the CDR3 is TGTGCCTGCAGCTTACAGAGCACAGATACGCAGTATTTT.

This clonotype was recorded many times. V usage is TRBV24-1 and J usage is TRBJ2-1, with 7 positions matching TRBD2. The CDR3 contains 19 residues. Losses at the gene ends were 2 bases for V and 1 base for J; bases not matched to a gene: 13. Per the germline V gene, CDR1 is KGHDR and CDR2 is SFDVKD. The CDR3 DNA follows: TGTGCCACCAGTGATTCCCCCAGCGGGAAAAGGGAGTCCTACAATGAGCAGTTCTTC. Translating it yields CATSDSPSGKRESYNEQFF.

This clonotype was counted many times. The V gene is TRBV5-1, the J gene TRBJ2-1; 10 positions match TRBD2. Germline CDR1 and CDR2: SGHRS and YFSETQ. The V gene end was trimmed by 4 bases and the J gene end by 4 bases; junction bases not matched to a gene: 8. The CDR3 spans 16 residues. DNA for the CDR3: TGCGCCAGCAGCGAAGGACTAGCGGCTTTTTACAATGAGCAGTTCTTC. Amino acids: CASSEGLAAFYNEQFF.

Comments on this clonotype: The CDR3 does not end in the conserved phenylalanine or tryptophan, so this is likely a read error. The DNA is left out, because the CDR3 cannot be placed on it with certainty; the CDR3 is given as TCRdb lists it. The V call is TRBV19, the J call TRBJ1-5. Germline CDR1 reads LNHDA; CDR2 reads SQIVND (reference sequence). The CDR3 totals 8 residues, both ends included. This chain's CDR3 is CASSMGHV.

Only a few counts were recorded for this clonotype. The J gene is TRBJ2-7, the V gene TRBV12-3 or TRBV12-4; D gene unclear. The CDR3 totals 12 residues. V dropped 3 bases and J dropped 6 bases, with 9 bases sitting between them. This CDR3 reads CASSFRIGEQYF. Here the CDR3 DNA reads TGTGCCAGCAGTTTCCGGATAGGCGAGCAGTACTTC.

This sequence joins TRBV19 and TRBJ1-6, with 8 bases identical to TRBD1. The CDR3 loop spans 12 amino acids. Germline V gene lookup returns CDR1 LNHDA and CDR2 SQIVND (reference sequence). The ends lost 9 bases at V and 6 bases at J; junction bases unmatched: 1. CDR3 protein: CASQGANSPLHF. The DNA for the CDR3 is TGTGCCAGCCAGGGGGCTAATTCACCCCTCCACTTT.

This clonotype was observed at least ten times. This chain links TRBV7-9 with TRBJ2-1; unclear D gene. Germline V lookup: CDR1 SEHNR, CDR2 FQNEAQ (reference sequence). V was clipped by 2 bases and J by 3 bases, with 14 bases between them. CDR3 length equals 16 residues. In DNA form, the CDR3 reads TGTGCCAGCAGCTTATTGCCGGTCCTGGGCTACAATGAGCAGTTCTTC. This sequence encodes CASSLLPVLGYNEQFF.

The sample holds a few counts of this clonotype. The gene calls are TRBV28 and TRBJ2-7; no firm D call. V was clipped by 7 bases and J by 4 bases, with 8 bases between them. Looked up from germline, CDR1 is MDHEN and CDR2 is SYDVKM. The CDR3 spans 11 residues. In nucleotides, the CDR3 is TGTGCCAGCACCCTCGGGTACGAGCAGTACTTC. Protein: CASTLGYEQYF. Based on the CDR3 plus reference TRBV28 and TRBJ2-7, the full variable domain is DVKVTQSSRYLVKRTGEKVFLECVQDMDHENMFWYRQDPGLGLRLIYFSYDVKMKEKGDIPEGYSVSREKKERFSLILESASTNQTSMYLCASTLGYEQYFGPGTRLTVT.

This clonotype was recorded many times. V usage is TRBV7-8 and J usage is TRBJ2-7, with 7 bases identical to TRBD2. The CDR3 contains 14 residues. V gave up 5 bases and J gave up 10 bases; unmatched junction bases: 14. Germline V gene data show CDR1 as SGHVS and CDR2 as FQNEAQ. The CDR3 DNA is TGTGCCAGCAGCCCAGACCGCGGGACTACGGGACAGTACTTC. As protein: CASSPDRGTTGQYF.

This clonotype was recorded at least ten times. V and J are TRBV4-3 and TRBJ1-2; D gene ambiguous. CDR1 is LGHNA and CDR2 is YSLEER in the germline V gene. This CDR3 is built from 13 residues. V was clipped by 0 bases and J by 2 bases, with 4 bases between them. For the CDR3, the DNA is TGCGCCAGCAGCCAAGACCGAAACTATGGCTACACCTTC. Amino acids: CASSQDRNYGYTF.

This clonotype was counted at least ten times. This chain joins TRBV30 and TRBJ2-7; 7 nucleotides align to TRBD2. The CDR3 contains 13 residues. CDR1 and CDR2 from the germline V gene are GTSNPN and SVGIG (reference sequence). Trimming cost V 0 bases and J 6 bases; bases outside gene matches: 5. CDR3 protein: CAWSVQASGEQYF. CDR3 DNA: TGTGCCTGGAGTGTACAGGCTAGCGGCGAGCAGTACTTC.

This clonotype was seen at least ten times. The chain couples TRBV2 to TRBJ2-7; tentative D call: TRBD1 (5 bases). The V gene's germline CDR1 is SNHLY and CDR2 FYNNEI. V shed 5 bases and J shed 3 bases, with 14 bases lying between them. The CDR3 length is 14 residues. The DNA for the CDR3 is TGTGCCAGCAGTTTGAAGGTTCAGGGCTACGAGCAGTACTTC. Encoded protein: CASSLKVQGYEQYF. Filled out from reference TRBV2 and TRBJ2-7, the complete variable domain reads EPEVTQTPSHQVTQMGQEVILRCVPISNHLYFYWYRQILGQKVEFLVSFYNNEISEKSEIFDDQFSVERPDGSNFTLKIRSTKLEDSAMYFCASSLKVQGYEQYFGPGTRLTVT.

This clonotype was detected many times. The rearrangement uses TRBV6-6 and TRBJ2-5; D remains unclear. Trimming removed 5 bases from V and 9 bases from J, with 16 bases in between. The CDR3 consists of 13 residues. Germline V lookup: CDR1 MNHNY, CDR2 SVGAGI (reference sequence). DNA for the CDR3: TGTGCCAGCAGTCGCCCCCCGGGTGGTTCCCAGTACTTC. Residues: CASSRPPGGSQYF.

This clonotype is categorized as medium-sized. This chain uses TRBV20-1 with TRBJ1-2; no clear D. The V gene's germline CDR1 is DFQATT and CDR2 SNEGSKA (reference sequence). With 4 bases removed from V and 3 bases from J, the gap between germline ends came to 9 bases. The CDR3 has 12 amino acids. The CDR3 sequence is CSANFGDYGYTF. CDR3 sequence (DNA): TGCAGTGCTAATTTCGGGGACTATGGCTACACCTTC.

This clonotype was seen repeatedly, ten times or more. This rearrangement joins TRBV6-1 to TRBJ2-2, with 8 bases fitting TRBD2. The CDR3 sequence is 16 residues long. V shed 6 bases and J 4 bases; nucleotides not matched to a gene: 10. Germline CDR1 is MNHNS and CDR2 is SASEGT. The CDR3 DNA reads TGTGCCAGCAGACGTCTGGCGGGAGGTGGCACCGGGGAGCTGTTTTTT. This translates into CASRRLAGGGTGELFF.

The chain carries TRBV6-2 or TRBV6-3 and TRBJ1-5; TRBD1 agrees at 7 bases. The CDR3 is made up of 13 amino acids. In germline, CDR1 is MNHEY, CDR2 SVGEGT. With V trimmed by 7 bases and J by 0 bases, 0 bases remained unmatched. In DNA form, the CDR3 reads TGTGCCAGCAACAGGGGTAGCAATCAGCCCCAGCATTTT. This sequence encodes CASNRGSNQPQHF.

This clonotype occurred many times. V is TRBV7-9 and J is TRBJ1-6; 10 positions match TRBD1. This CDR3 spans 16 amino acids. In germline, CDR1 is SEHNR, CDR2 FQNEAQ (reference sequence). The ends lost 5 bases at V and 4 bases at J; junction bases unmatched: 5. CDR3 nucleotides: TGTGCCAGCAGCCCCGGGACAGGGGATTATAATTCACCCCTCCACTTT. This codes for CASSPGTGDYNSPLHF.

V gene TRBV18 combines with J gene TRBJ2-2; D ambiguous. CDR3 length equals 14 residues. Germline values: CDR1 KGHSH, CDR2 LQKENI. V was clipped by 3 bases and J by 7 bases, with 12 bases between them. In nucleotides, the CDR3 is TGTGCCAGCTCACCGCAGCAGGATAACGGGGAGCTGTTTTTT. Its protein is CASSPQQDNGELFF.